This is a list of T cell receptor beta chains from one sample in a study of T-cell memory formation after mild COVID-19. One entry per CDR3 protein results from TCRdb running MiXCR on the 5' RACE reads. The sample has about 350,000 distinct CDR3 sequences; around 20% are singletons. The specimen was PBMCs or a T cell subset sorted from them (not recorded which). Receptors originate from a man between 18 and 35 years old who had mild COVID-19 (a few samples of this study predate the infection). Cell type and time point are not known. The CDR3 runs from the conserved cysteine through the conserved F or W. D genes are given only for firm matches. Clone size, where shown, is once, few, many, or a class for clones that have expanded.

abundance: many; j_gene: TRBJ1-2; d_gene: -; v_gene: TRBV24-1; CDR3aa: CATSGGHSGPNYGYTF; CDR3nt: TGTGCCACCAGTGGGGGGCATTCAGGACCCAACTATGGCTACACCTTC
abundance: -; j_gene: TRBJ2-5; d_gene: TRBD1; v_gene: TRBV12-3/TRBV12-4; CDR3aa: CASRRNTGGRRETQYF; CDR3nt: TGTGCCAGCAGGCGCAATACAGGGGGCAGGAGGGAGACCCAGTACTTC
abundance: -; j_gene: TRBJ2-3; d_gene: -; v_gene: TRBV5-1; CDR3aa: CASSPGTVGGDTQYF; CDR3nt: TGCGCCAGCAGCCCCGGGACGGTAGGGGGAGATACGCAGTATTTT
abundance: many; j_gene: TRBJ2-1; d_gene: -; v_gene: TRBV10-3; CDR3aa: CAIKSGENNEQFF; CDR3nt: TGTGCCATCAAGTCTGGGGAAAACAATGAGCAGTTCTTC
abundance: -; j_gene: TRBJ2-2; d_gene: TRBD2; v_gene: TRBV4-1; CDR3aa: CASRGSGDGELFF; CDR3nt: TGCGCCAGCAGGGGTAGCGGGGACGGGGAGCTGTTTTTT
abundance: -; j_gene: TRBJ1-2; d_gene: -; v_gene: TRBV24-1; CDR3aa: CATSETADYGYTF; CDR3nt: TGTGCCACCAGTGAAACAGCAGACTATGGCTACACCTTC
abundance: few; j_gene: TRBJ1-4; d_gene: -; v_gene: TRBV6-5; CDR3aa: CASSYSSKEKLFF; CDR3nt: TGTGCCAGCAGTTACTCGAGTAAGGAAAAACTGTTTTTT
abundance: -; j_gene: TRBJ1-2; d_gene: TRBD1; v_gene: TRBV12-3/TRBV12-4; CDR3aa: CASSLGQERYTF; CDR3nt: TGTGCCAGCAGTCTCGGACAGGAACGCTACACCTTC
abundance: few; j_gene: TRBJ1-1; d_gene: -; v_gene: TRBV20-1; CDR3aa: CSAPRGTEAFF; CDR3nt: TGCAGTGCCCCACGGGGAACTGAAGCTTTCTTT
abundance: few; j_gene: TRBJ2-3; d_gene: TRBD1; v_gene: TRBV5-4; CDR3aa: CASSGTGGEDTQYF; CDR3nt: TGTGCCAGCAGCGGAACAGGGGGCGAAGATACGCAGTATTTT
abundance: many; j_gene: TRBJ2-1; d_gene: TRBD2; v_gene: TRBV3-1; CDR3aa: CAAGGSSYNEQFF; CDR3nt: TGTGCCGCGGGGGGGAGCTCCTACAATGAGCAGTTCTTC
abundance: -; j_gene: TRBJ2-1; d_gene: -; v_gene: TRBV2; CDR3aa: CASRGTSHGSSEQFF; CDR3nt: TGTGCCAGCAGGGGTACTAGCCACGGATCGAGTGAGCAGTTCTTC
abundance: -; j_gene: TRBJ2-5; d_gene: -; v_gene: TRBV12-3/TRBV12-4; CDR3aa: CASSLLGVRETQYF; CDR3nt: TGTGCCAGCAGTTTACTGGGGGTGAGGGAGACCCAGTACTTC
abundance: -; j_gene: TRBJ1-5; d_gene: -; v_gene: TRBV5-1; CDR3aa: CASSPGPGYSNQPQHF; CDR3nt: TGCGCCAGCAGCCCAGGGCCAGGCTATAGCAATCAGCCCCAGCATTTT
abundance: few; j_gene: TRBJ1-6; d_gene: -; v_gene: TRBV7-2; CDR3aa: CASSPKGWRDLYNSPLHF; CDR3nt: TGTGCCAGCAGCCCAAAAGGATGGAGGGATCTCTATAATTCACCCCTCCACTTT
abundance: many; j_gene: TRBJ2-5; d_gene: -; v_gene: TRBV5-1; CDR3aa: CASSALHSEQETQYF; CDR3nt: TGCGCCAGCAGCGCGTTGCATTCGGAACAAGAGACCCAGTACTTC
abundance: few; j_gene: TRBJ2-7; d_gene: -; v_gene: TRBV20-1; CDR3aa: CSARDYTLNEQYF; CDR3nt: TGCAGTGCTAGAGACTATACCCTCAACGAGCAGTACTTC
abundance: many; j_gene: TRBJ2-3; d_gene: -; v_gene: TRBV7-2; CDR3aa: CASSIPTSDTDTQYF; CDR3nt: TGTGCCAGCAGCATACCTACTAGTGACACAGATACGCAGTATTTT
abundance: few; j_gene: TRBJ1-1; d_gene: -; v_gene: TRBV18; CDR3aa: CASSLGEIEDTEAFF; CDR3nt: TGTGCCAGCTCACTAGGGGAGATCGAGGATACTGAAGCTTTCTTT
abundance: many; j_gene: TRBJ2-1; d_gene: TRBD1; v_gene: TRBV7-8; CDR3aa: CASSLQGTGGNNEQFF; CDR3nt: TGTGCCAGCAGCTTACAAGGGACAGGGGGTAACAATGAGCAGTTCTTC
abundance: -; j_gene: TRBJ1-1; d_gene: -; v_gene: TRBV11-3; CDR3aa: CASSTNQNTEAFF; CDR3nt: TGTGCCAGCAGCACCAACCAGAACACTGAAGCTTTCTTT
abundance: -; j_gene: TRBJ2-5; d_gene: -; v_gene: TRBV11-2; CDR3aa: CASSSELQTDEETQYF; CDR3nt: TGTGCCAGCAGCTCGGAGCTCCAGACAGATGAAGAGACCCAGTACTTC
abundance: few; j_gene: TRBJ2-3; d_gene: TRBD2; v_gene: TRBV5-5; CDR3aa: CASSLAGGRNTQYF; CDR3nt: TGTGCCAGCAGCTTAGCGGGGGGTCGGAATACGCAGTATTTT
abundance: -; j_gene: TRBJ2-3; d_gene: -; v_gene: TRBV18; CDR3aa: CASSPPAQPGTDTQYF; CDR3nt: TGTGCCAGCTCACCACCAGCGCAGCCGGGCACAGATACGCAGTATTTT
abundance: -; j_gene: TRBJ2-1; d_gene: -; v_gene: TRBV7-9; CDR3aa: CASSTGTHPEDEQFF; CDR3nt: TGTGCCAGCAGCACAGGGACCCACCCCGAGGATGAGCAGTTCTTC
abundance: -; j_gene: TRBJ1-5; d_gene: -; v_gene: TRBV4-2; CDR3aa: CASSQNNRNQPQHF; CDR3nt: TGTGCCAGCAGCCAAAATAATCGCAATCAGCCCCAGCATTTT
abundance: few; j_gene: TRBJ2-1; d_gene: -; v_gene: TRBV18; CDR3aa: CASSPTAHNEQFF; CDR3nt: TGTGCCAGCTCACCAACAGCCCACAATGAGCAGTTCTTC
abundance: -; j_gene: TRBJ2-1; d_gene: -; v_gene: TRBV20-1; CDR3aa: CSATLGRDEQFF; CDR3nt: TGCAGTGCTACCCTAGGAAGGGACGAGCAGTTCTTC
abundance: few; j_gene: TRBJ2-5; d_gene: -; v_gene: TRBV7-2; CDR3aa: CASSLDSNGVETQYF; CDR3nt: TGTGCCAGCAGCTTAGATTCGAATGGGGTGGAGACCCAGTACTTC
abundance: -; j_gene: TRBJ2-5; d_gene: -; v_gene: TRBV2; CDR3aa: CASSAGSEAQYF; CDR3nt: TGTGCCAGCAGCGCGGGGTCGGAGGCCCAGTACTTC
abundance: -; j_gene: TRBJ2-5; d_gene: -; v_gene: TRBV3-1; CDR3aa: CASSQVMETQYF; CDR3nt: TGTGCCAGCAGCCAAGTTATGGAGACCCAGTACTTC
abundance: many; j_gene: TRBJ2-1; d_gene: TRBD1; v_gene: TRBV5-1; CDR3aa: CASSWGDRPGYNEQFF; CDR3nt: TGCGCCAGCAGCTGGGGGGACAGGCCGGGATACAATGAGCAGTTCTTC
abundance: few; j_gene: TRBJ1-2; d_gene: -; v_gene: TRBV4-1; CDR3aa: CASSQDGIYGYTF; CDR3nt: TGCGCCAGCAGCCAAGACGGGATCTATGGCTACACCTTC
abundance: -; j_gene: TRBJ1-1; d_gene: -; v_gene: TRBV20-1; CDR3aa: CSAATGQRTEAFF; CDR3nt: TGCAGTGCCGCCACAGGGCAGCGGACTGAAGCTTTCTTT
abundance: few; j_gene: TRBJ2-1; d_gene: -; v_gene: TRBV7-2; CDR3aa: CASSLVGGVGSYNEQFF; CDR3nt: TGTGCCAGCAGCTTAGTAGGGGGGGTAGGTTCCTACAATGAGCAGTTCTTC
abundance: -; j_gene: TRBJ1-5; d_gene: TRBD1; v_gene: TRBV11-1; CDR3aa: CASSPGGPGQPQHF; CDR3nt: TGTGCCAGCAGCCCAGGGGGCCCCGGGCAGCCCCAGCATTTT
abundance: -; j_gene: TRBJ1-2; d_gene: -; v_gene: TRBV7-2; CDR3aa: CASSLVGFGQGASYGYTF; CDR3nt: TGTGCCAGCAGCTTAGTGGGGTTTGGGCAGGGTGCGAGCTATGGCTACACCTTC
abundance: -; j_gene: TRBJ2-3; d_gene: -; v_gene: TRBV20-1; CDR3aa: CSALDPTSTDTQYF; CDR3nt: TGCAGTGCTCTGGACCCGACCTCCACAGATACGCAGTATTTT
abundance: -; j_gene: TRBJ1-2; d_gene: -; v_gene: TRBV6-1; CDR3aa: CASSGVDSGAANYGYTF; CDR3nt: TGTGCCAGCAGCGGCGTGGATTCGGGGGCCGCCAACTATGGCTACACCTTC
abundance: -; j_gene: TRBJ2-5; d_gene: -; v_gene: TRBV7-9; CDR3aa: CASSLVSLGWETQYF; CDR3nt: TGTGCCAGCAGCTTAGTGAGTTTGGGATGGGAGACCCAGTACTTC
abundance: few; j_gene: TRBJ1-1; d_gene: -; v_gene: TRBV28; CDR3aa: CASSFGVTAFF; CDR3nt: TGTGCCAGCAGTTTCGGGGTCACAGCTTTCTTT
abundance: many; j_gene: TRBJ2-5; d_gene: -; v_gene: TRBV5-6; CDR3aa: CASSFWGPNFQETQYF; CDR3nt: TGTGCCAGCAGCTTTTGGGGGCCGAACTTCCAAGAGACCCAGTACTTC
abundance: -; j_gene: TRBJ2-5; d_gene: TRBD1; v_gene: TRBV4-3; CDR3aa: CASSQDIGTGSTETQYF; CDR3nt: TGCGCCAGCAGCCAAGATATTGGGACAGGGTCAACGGAGACCCAGTACTTC
abundance: few; j_gene: TRBJ2-6; d_gene: TRBD1; v_gene: TRBV5-1; CDR3aa: CASSSTTGDSGANVLTF; CDR3nt: TGCGCCAGCAGCTCGACGACAGGGGACTCTGGGGCCAACGTCCTGACTTTC
abundance: -; j_gene: TRBJ2-3; d_gene: TRBD2; v_gene: TRBV5-1; CDR3aa: CASRSGGGGSTDTQYF; CDR3nt: TGCGCCAGCAGGTCCGGCGGGGGGGGTAGCACAGATACGCAGTATTTT
abundance: few; j_gene: TRBJ1-5; d_gene: -; v_gene: TRBV5-1; CDR3aa: CASSLEAPDRQPQHF; CDR3nt: TGCGCCAGCAGCTTGGAGGCCCCTGACCGTCAGCCCCAGCATTTT
abundance: once; j_gene: TRBJ1-3; d_gene: -; v_gene: TRBV18; CDR3aa: CASSPDSPISGNTIYF; CDR3nt: TGTGCCAGCTCACCGGACAGCCCAATCTCTGGAAACACCATATATTTT
abundance: -; j_gene: TRBJ2-5; d_gene: TRBD1; v_gene: TRBV25-1; CDR3aa: CASSGDRGKRETQYF; CDR3nt: TGTGCCAGCAGTGGGGACAGGGGGAAACGGGAGACCCAGTACTTC
abundance: -; j_gene: TRBJ1-1; d_gene: -; v_gene: TRBV7-6; CDR3aa: CASSAGGWDTEAFF; CDR3nt: TGTGCCAGCAGCGCGGGGGGGTGGGACACTGAAGCTTTCTTT
abundance: -; j_gene: TRBJ1-5; d_gene: -; v_gene: TRBV18; CDR3aa: CASSYDTGFNQPQHF; CDR3nt: TGTGCCAGCTCTTACGATACAGGTTTCAATCAGCCCCAGCATTTT
abundance: once; j_gene: TRBJ1-3; d_gene: TRBD1; v_gene: TRBV7-6; CDR3aa: CASYGLGGTGEYSGNTIYF; CDR3nt: TGTGCCAGCTACGGGTTGGGAGGCACAGGGGAATATTCTGGAAACACCATATATTTT
abundance: -; j_gene: TRBJ2-2; d_gene: -; v_gene: TRBV4-3; CDR3aa: CASSRAGVAGELFF; CDR3nt: TGCGCCAGCAGCCGGGCGGGCGTAGCCGGGGAGCTGTTTTTT
abundance: -; j_gene: TRBJ2-3; d_gene: TRBD2; v_gene: TRBV9; CDR3aa: CASSPPSGGVTDTQYF; CDR3nt: TGTGCCAGCAGCCCCCCTAGCGGGGGTGTCACAGATACGCAGTATTTT
abundance: few; j_gene: TRBJ2-3; d_gene: TRBD2; v_gene: TRBV20-1; CDR3aa: CSASPGASGGRHPDTQYF; CDR3nt: TGCAGTGCCAGCCCTGGTGCTAGCGGGGGGCGGCACCCAGATACGCAGTATTTT
abundance: few; j_gene: TRBJ1-5; d_gene: TRBD1; v_gene: TRBV28; CDR3aa: CASSSTGAQPQHF; CDR3nt: TGTGCCAGCAGTTCCACAGGGGCCCAGCCCCAGCATTTT